Each of the 22 T cell receptor beta chains below was sequenced from the same sample in a study of cytomegalovirus exposure and HLA in healthy donors. Some clones are missing from TCRdb's copy, which holds only in-frame ones; the method was immunoSEQ multiplex PCR. The sample contains over 110,000 clones, around nine tenths of which appear only once. The sequenced sample was PBMCs. The receptors derive from a young man in good health and CMV-seropositive.

This chain uses TRBV5-1 with TRBJ2-1; 8 bases align to TRBD2. Germline V gene sequence: CDR1 SGHRS, CDR2 YFSETQ. V shed 2 bases, J shed 0 bases, and the junction held 4 bases outside the gene matches. This CDR3 spans 16 amino acids. In DNA, the CDR3 is TGCGCCAGCAGCTTAACTAGCGGTACCTCCTACAATGAGCAGTTCTTC. Translating it yields CASSLTSGTSYNEQFF.

The rearrangement joins TRBV11-2 to TRBJ2-6, with 8 nucleotides matching TRBD1. The CDR3 runs to 17 residues. Germline V gives CDR1 SGHAT, CDR2 FQNNGV. Unmatched junction bases numbered 9, after V lost 5 bases and J lost 3 bases. CDR3 nucleotide sequence: TGTGCCAGCAGCCCCGTCTCAGGGGGCGGTGGGGCCAACGTCCTGACTTTC. Its translation is CASSPVSGGGGANVLTF.

This sequence joins TRBV29-1 and TRBJ2-1; maybe TRBD1 (6 bases). V was cut by 4 bases and J by 4 bases, with 14 bases left in between. Germline V gene lookup returns CDR1 SQVTM and CDR2 ANQGSEA. The length of the CDR3 is 14 residues. The CDR3 region has the DNA TGCAGCGTTGCTAGACAGGATTTTTACAATGAGCAGTTCTTC. This translates into CSVARQDFYNEQFF.

The V call is TRBV5-1, the J call TRBJ1-1; 11 positions match TRBD1. With V trimmed by 0 bases and J by 5 bases, 3 bases remained unmatched. CDR3 length: 15 residues. In germline, CDR1 is SGHRS, CDR2 YFSETQ. The CDR3 nucleotides are TGCGCCAGCAGCTTGGCCGGGACAGGGGGAACTGAAGCTTTCTTT. Translation gives CASSLAGTGGTEAFF. Combining the CDR3 with reference TRBV5-1 and TRBJ1-1 gives the whole variable domain KAGVTQTPRYLIKTRGQQVTLSCSPISGHRSVSWYQQTPGQGLQFLFEYFSETQRNKGNFPGRFSGRQFSNSRSEMNVSTLELGDSALYLCASSLAGTGGTEAFFGQGTRLTVV.

The V gene is TRBV4-1, the J gene TRBJ1-5; TRBD1 aligns across 7 bases. The trim removed 3 bases at V and 1 base at J, leaving 3 bases unmatched. In germline, CDR1 is MGHRA, CDR2 YSYEKL. The CDR3 runs to 15 residues. The CDR3 DNA reads as TGCGCCAGCAGCCAGACAGGGCGGAGCAATCAGCCCCAGCATTTT. Translation gives CASSQTGRSNQPQHF.

The chain carries TRBV25-1 and TRBJ2-5; the D gene is possibly TRBD2 (6 bases). Trimming stripped 2 bases from V and 3 bases from J, with 16 bases between. The CDR3 runs to 16 residues. CDR1 MGHDK and CDR2 SYGVNS come from the germline V gene. CDR3 in DNA: TGTGCCAGCAGTGAAGGGAGCGGAGGGGTCAAAGAGACCCAGTACTTC. Encoded protein: CASSEGSGGVKETQYF.

V usage is TRBV18 and J usage is TRBJ2-1, with D possibly matching TRBD2 (5 bases). The CDR3 extends over 15 amino acids. Germline values: CDR1 KGHSH, CDR2 LQKENI. Trimming took 3 bases from V and 12 from J, leaving 21 bases between them. The CDR3 DNA follows: TGTGCCAGCTCACCTAACCAGGATACGCGGGTGGGGCAGTTCTTC. This sequence encodes CASSPNQDTRVGQFF.

The chain has TRBV27 and TRBJ1-2, with TRBD1 matching 11 bases. CDR3 length equals 13 residues. Per germline, CDR1 MNHEY and CDR2 SMNVEV (reference sequence). Trimming took 5 bases from V and 7 from J; bases not matched to a gene: 3. This chain's CDR3 is CASSLGTGGGYTF. DNA for the CDR3: TGTGCCAGCAGTCTTGGGACAGGGGGTGGCTACACCTTC.

V gene TRBV28 combines with J gene TRBJ2-1; the D gene is possibly TRBD2 (6 bases). This CDR3 region has 12 residues. The germline CDR1 and CDR2 sequences are MDHEN and SYDVKM. V was shortened by 5 bases and J by 4 bases, with 6 bases between the two germline ends. Written as DNA, the CDR3 is TGTGCCAGCAGTGGACTATACAATGAGCAGTTCTTC. Protein: CASSGLYNEQFF.

The rearrangement links TRBV30 to TRBJ2-5, with a weak D call TRBD1 (5 bases). From germline, CDR1 is GTSNPN and CDR2 SVGIG (reference sequence). Trimming stripped 1 base from V and 5 bases from J, with 14 bases between. The CDR3 has 14 amino acids. CDR3 region: CAWSADNLRETQYF. CDR3 in DNA: TGTGCCTGGAGTGCGGACAACCTGAGGGAGACCCAGTACTTC.

The V and J genes are TRBV14 and TRBJ2-3; D might be TRBD2 (5 bases). In germline, CDR1 is SGHDN, CDR2 FVKESK. The CDR3 contains 15 residues. Trimming pared 3 bases from V and 2 bases from J, leaving 12 bases between. The CDR3 spells CASSQFQRDTDTQYF. The CDR3 bases are TGTGCCAGCAGCCAGTTCCAACGGGACACAGATACGCAGTATTTT.

The chain uses TRBV7-3 and TRBJ1-2; possible D gene TRBD1, 6 bases. With 0 bases removed from V and 3 bases from J, the gap between germline ends came to 11 bases. The V gene's germline CDR1 is SGHTA and CDR2 FQGTGA. This CDR3 spans 15 amino acids. The CDR3 DNA follows: TGTGCCAGCAGCTTAACGGCCAGGGGAGACTATGGCTACACCTTC. Its translation: CASSLTARGDYGYTF.

The V and J genes are TRBV28 and TRBJ1-1; 8 bases line up with TRBD1. Germline V gene data show CDR1 as MDHEN and CDR2 as SYDVKM. The CDR3 runs 15 residues. V lost 3 bases to trimming and J lost 2 bases; unmatched junction nucleotides: 5. The CDR3 sequence: CASSLGGTGNTEAFF. The CDR3 coding sequence is TGTGCCAGCAGTTTGGGAGGGACAGGAAACACTGAAGCTTTCTTT.

The V and J genes are TRBV5-1 and TRBJ2-3; maybe TRBD2 (6 bases). CDR3 length: 16 amino acids. Germline V gene data show CDR1 as SGHRS and CDR2 as YFSETQ. Trimming left V 2 bases short and J 6 bases short, with 19 bases between. CDR3 sequence: CASSFIQGGRSDTQYF. Written as DNA, the CDR3 is TGCGCCAGCAGCTTTATCCAAGGTGGGAGGTCGGATACGCAGTATTTT.

This chain links TRBV27 with TRBJ1-1; D is unclear. The CDR3 is 13 amino acids. The V and J ends lost 6 bases and 7 bases respectively, with 15 bases between them. Germline CDR1 MNHEY, CDR2 SMNVEV (reference sequence). CDR3 loop: CASSLTYDNEAFF. The CDR3 DNA sequence: TGTGCCAGCAGCCTAACCTACGACAATGAAGCTTTCTTT.

The chain links TRBV18 to TRBJ2-1; TRBD2 aligns across 8 bases. CDR1 is KGHSH and CDR2 is LQKENI in the germline V gene. The CDR3 extends over 15 amino acids. V shed 2 bases and J 2 bases; nucleotides not matched to a gene: 2. CDR3 DNA sequence: TGTGCCAGCTCACCAGGGCGGGAGGCCTACAATGAGCAGTTCTTC. This encodes CASSPGREAYNEQFF.

The chain is built from TRBV7-9 and TRBJ1-3; 7 bases are shared with TRBD1. The ends lost 5 bases at V and 0 bases at J; junction bases unmatched: 4. Germline V gives CDR1 SEHNR, CDR2 FQNEAQ (reference sequence). The CDR3 is made up of 15 amino acids. The CDR3 DNA reads TGTGCCAGCAGCCTGGACAGGAGCTCTGGAAACACCATATATTTT. It is translated as CASSLDRSSGNTIYF.

Details on this clone: Other DNA variants within this sample encode the same CDR3. The chain employs TRBV5-6 and TRBJ2-1; TRBD1 matches at 8 bases. The V gene end was trimmed by 0 bases and the J gene end by 4 bases; junction bases not matched to a gene: 0. The V gene's germline CDR1 is SGHDT and CDR2 YYEEEE. The CDR3 runs 14 residues. In DNA, the CDR3 is TGTGCCAGCAGCTTGGGACAGGGGTACAATGAGCAGTTCTTC. Protein product: CASSLGQGYNEQFF.

In this sample, this clone turned up a few times. This chain uses TRBV19 with TRBJ2-2; perhaps TRBD2 as D (5 bases). Germline lookup yields CDR1 LNHDA and CDR2 SQIVND (reference sequence). Trimming pared 5 bases from V and 4 bases from J, leaving 17 bases between. The length of the CDR3 is 16 residues. This CDR3 is CASSPLAGSGTGELFF. In DNA form, the CDR3 reads TGTGCCAGTAGTCCCCTGGCGGGCAGTGGCACCGGGGAGCTGTTTTTT.

This chain's CDR3 is CASSFGSTLPSDTQYF. DNA for the CDR3: TGCGCCAGCAGCTTCGGGTCCACGCTACCATCAGATACGCAGTATTTT. The chain couples TRBV5-1 to TRBJ2-3; D call uncertain. The V and J ends lost 2 bases and 4 bases respectively, with 17 bases between them. This CDR3 has 16 residues. Germline-derived CDR1 and CDR2 are SGHRS and YFSETQ.

This chain joins TRBV27 and TRBJ1-6; 9 bases are shared with TRBD1. The V segment lost 7 bases and the J segment 3 bases; nucleotides outside the gene matches: 7. This CDR3 spans 16 amino acids. Germline V CDR1 and CDR2: MNHEY, SMNVEV (reference sequence). CDR3 residues: CASNPGQGFYNSPLHF. Written as DNA, the CDR3 is TGTGCCAGCAACCCGGGACAGGGCTTCTATAATTCACCCCTCCACTTT.

The V gene is TRBV5-5, the J gene TRBJ1-5; 7 bases agree with TRBD1. Germline loops: CDR1 SGHKS, CDR2 YYEKEE (reference sequence). V shed 3 bases and J 0 bases; nucleotides not matched to a gene: 6. CDR3 length: 16 amino acids. Written as DNA, the CDR3 is TGTGCCAGCAGCTGGGGGACAGCGCATAGCAATCAGCCCCAGCATTTT. This sequence encodes CASSWGTAHSNQPQHF.